Reported below is one T cell receptor (beta chain). Its antigen is currently unknown. Both TCR beta VDJ combination and CDR3 sequence profiling were carried out. Genomic DNA was the template for this profiling. Via MiXCR, TCRdb re-called the reads, giving one row per CDR3 protein. The sample includes hundreds of thousands of distinct CDR3 sequences, approximately 70% seen only once; the top ten take 3% to 5%. The entry originates in a study of CD8+CD57+ T cells in acquired aplastic anemia. Study in general: Sorted CD4+ and CD8+ cells yielded DNA averaging around 3.2 ug. Study results and limitations: Patients and controls turned out to have 25 to 30 CD8+ CDR3 sequences in common.

Between the trimmed V and J ends, which lost 1 base and 3 bases, there was a span of 12 bases. Germline CDR1 and CDR2: DFQATT and SNEGSKA (reference sequence). This CDR3 has 14 amino acids. J is TRBJ1-2 and V is TRBV20-1; D is unclear. The sequencing sample was made of sorted CD4+, CD8+, or CD8+CD57+ T cells (not recorded which) from PBMCs. The sequence came from a human donor in good health, serving as a control. As DNA, the CDR3 is TGCAGTGCTAGAGTACCCCTCGTGGACTATGGCTACACCTTC. Protein sequence: CSARVPLVDYGYTF.